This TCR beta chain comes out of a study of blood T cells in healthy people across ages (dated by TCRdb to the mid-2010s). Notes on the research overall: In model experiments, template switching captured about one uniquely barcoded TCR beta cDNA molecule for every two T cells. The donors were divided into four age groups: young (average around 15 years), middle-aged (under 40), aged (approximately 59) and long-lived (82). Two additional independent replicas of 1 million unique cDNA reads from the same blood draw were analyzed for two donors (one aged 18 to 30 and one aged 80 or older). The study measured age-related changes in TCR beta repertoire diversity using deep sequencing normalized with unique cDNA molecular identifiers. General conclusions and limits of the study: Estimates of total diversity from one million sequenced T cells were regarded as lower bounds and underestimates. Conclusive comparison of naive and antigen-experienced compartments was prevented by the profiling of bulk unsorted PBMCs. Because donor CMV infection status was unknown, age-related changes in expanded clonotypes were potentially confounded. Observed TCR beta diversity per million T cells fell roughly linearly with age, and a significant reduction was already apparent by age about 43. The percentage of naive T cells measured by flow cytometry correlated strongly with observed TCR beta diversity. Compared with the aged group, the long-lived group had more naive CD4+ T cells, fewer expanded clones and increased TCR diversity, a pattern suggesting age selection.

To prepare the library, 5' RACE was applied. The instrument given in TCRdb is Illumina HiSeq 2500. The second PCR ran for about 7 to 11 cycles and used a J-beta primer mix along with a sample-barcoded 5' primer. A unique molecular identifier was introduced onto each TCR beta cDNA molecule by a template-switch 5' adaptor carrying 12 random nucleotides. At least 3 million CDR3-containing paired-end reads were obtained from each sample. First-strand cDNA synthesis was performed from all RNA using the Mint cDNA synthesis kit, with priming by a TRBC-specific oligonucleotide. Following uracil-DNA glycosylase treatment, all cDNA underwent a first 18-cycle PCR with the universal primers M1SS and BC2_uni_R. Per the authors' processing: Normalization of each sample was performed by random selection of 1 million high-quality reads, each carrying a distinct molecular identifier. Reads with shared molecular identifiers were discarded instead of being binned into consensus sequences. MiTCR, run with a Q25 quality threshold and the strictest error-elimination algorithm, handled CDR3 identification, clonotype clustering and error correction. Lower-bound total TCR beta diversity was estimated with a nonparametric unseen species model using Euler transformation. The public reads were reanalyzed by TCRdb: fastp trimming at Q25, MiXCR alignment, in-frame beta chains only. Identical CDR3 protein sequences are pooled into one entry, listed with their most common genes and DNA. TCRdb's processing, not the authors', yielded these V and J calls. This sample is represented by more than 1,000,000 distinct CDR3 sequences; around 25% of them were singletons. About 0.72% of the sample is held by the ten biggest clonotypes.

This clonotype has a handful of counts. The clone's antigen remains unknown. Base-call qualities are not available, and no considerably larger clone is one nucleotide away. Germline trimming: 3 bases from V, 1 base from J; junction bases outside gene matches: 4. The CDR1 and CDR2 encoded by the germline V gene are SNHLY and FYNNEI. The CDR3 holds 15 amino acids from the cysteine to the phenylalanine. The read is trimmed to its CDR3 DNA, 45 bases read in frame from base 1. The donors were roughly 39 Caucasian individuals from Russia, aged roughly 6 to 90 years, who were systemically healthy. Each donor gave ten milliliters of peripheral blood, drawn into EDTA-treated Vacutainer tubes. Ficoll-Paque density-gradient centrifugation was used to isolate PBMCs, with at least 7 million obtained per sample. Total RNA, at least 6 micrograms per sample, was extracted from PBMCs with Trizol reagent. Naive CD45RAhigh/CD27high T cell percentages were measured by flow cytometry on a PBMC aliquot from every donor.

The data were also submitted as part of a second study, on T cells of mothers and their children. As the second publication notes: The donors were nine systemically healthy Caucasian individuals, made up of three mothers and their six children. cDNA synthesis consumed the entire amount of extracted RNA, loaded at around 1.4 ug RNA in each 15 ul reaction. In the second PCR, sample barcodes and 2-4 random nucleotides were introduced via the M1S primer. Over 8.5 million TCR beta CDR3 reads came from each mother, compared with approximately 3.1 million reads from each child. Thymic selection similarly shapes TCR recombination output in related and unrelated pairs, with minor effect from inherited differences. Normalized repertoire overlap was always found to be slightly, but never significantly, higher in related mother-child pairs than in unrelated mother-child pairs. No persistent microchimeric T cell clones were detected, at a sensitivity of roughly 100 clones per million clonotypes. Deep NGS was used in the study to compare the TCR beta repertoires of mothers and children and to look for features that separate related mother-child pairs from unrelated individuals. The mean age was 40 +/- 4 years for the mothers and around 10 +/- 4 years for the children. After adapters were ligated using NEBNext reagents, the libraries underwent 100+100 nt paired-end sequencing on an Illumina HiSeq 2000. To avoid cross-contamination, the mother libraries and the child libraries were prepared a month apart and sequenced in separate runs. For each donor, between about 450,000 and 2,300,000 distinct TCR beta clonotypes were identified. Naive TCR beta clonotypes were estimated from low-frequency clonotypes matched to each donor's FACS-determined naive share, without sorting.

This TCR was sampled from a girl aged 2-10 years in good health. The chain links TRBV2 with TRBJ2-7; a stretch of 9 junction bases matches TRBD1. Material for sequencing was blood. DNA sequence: TGTGCCAGCAGTGACACCGGGACAGGGTCCTACGAGCAGTACTTC. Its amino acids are CASSDTGTGSYEQYF.